These 31 T cell receptor beta chains were sequenced from one sample in a study of blood T cell repertoires in COVID-19. The repertoire was sequenced with immunoSEQ multiplex PCR; TCRdb's copy has only in-frame clones and lacks some. The data hold 150,000 to 200,000 clones, with 70% to 90% observed a single time. The sequencing input was PBMCs or T cells enriched from blood (not recorded which). The source is a man aged 40-49 years who had recovered from COVID-19.

This sequence joins TRBV30 and TRBJ2-1; D gene uncertain. The V end was cut by 0 bases, the J end by 6 bases, with 6 bases between. Germline V CDR1 and CDR2: GTSNPN, SVGIG (reference sequence). The CDR3 contains 12 residues. CDR3 coding DNA: TGTGCCTGGAGTGTTTTCCGCAATGAGCAGTTCTTC. Translating it yields CAWSVFRNEQFF.

The chain links TRBV7-2 to TRBJ1-2; 8 bases are shared with TRBD1. This CDR3 region has 16 residues. CDR1 SGHTA and CDR2 FQGNSA come from the germline V gene. Trimming cost V 1 base and J 4 bases; bases outside gene matches: 8. The CDR3 reads CASSLVTGTGLYGYTF. The CDR3 DNA follows: TGTGCCAGCAGCTTAGTAACCGGGACAGGCCTCTATGGCTACACCTTC.

The V call is TRBV7-2, the J call TRBJ2-1, with 9 bases fitting TRBD2. This CDR3 comprises 15 residues. Germline lookup yields CDR1 SGHTA and CDR2 FQGNSA. V shed 7 bases and J 6 bases; nucleotides not matched to a gene: 10. Here the CDR3 DNA reads TGTGCCAGCACCCGCCGCGGGGGGGGCTTCAATGAGCAGTTCTTC. Translating gives CASTRRGGGFNEQFF.

The sample holds a few counts of this clone. The V call is TRBV14, the J call TRBJ2-3; D not certain. CDR1 and CDR2 (germline): SGHDN, FVKESK. CDR3 length: 13 residues. Trimming took 1 base from V and 2 from J, leaving 4 bases between them. Written as DNA, the CDR3 is TGTGCCAGCAGCCAAGCACACACAGATACGCAGTATTTT. This encodes CASSQAHTDTQYF.

V and J are TRBV24-1 and TRBJ1-6; D may be TRBD1 (5 bases). V was pared by 5 bases and J by 8 bases, with 9 bases between. Germline assignment: CDR1 KGHDR and CDR2 SFDVKD. This CDR3 has 13 residues. The CDR3 is CATSARADSPLHF. CDR3 sequence (DNA): TGTGCCACCAGTGCCAGGGCCGATTCACCCCTCCACTTT.

J is TRBJ2-2 and V is TRBV29-1; maybe TRBD2 (6 bases). V lost 5 bases to trimming and J lost 4 bases, with 8 bases between them. Per germline, CDR1 SQVTM and CDR2 ANQGSEA. The CDR3 runs to 12 residues. The CDR3 nucleotides read TGCAGCGTTAGGAGGGCCACCGGGGAGCTGTTTTTT. It codes for CSVRRATGELFF.

The chain links TRBV6-5 to TRBJ2-2; 8 nucleotides line up with TRBD2. Trimming at V came to 4 bases and at J to 4 bases, leaving 5 bases not matched to a gene. The CDR3 length is 15 residues. Germline loops: CDR1 MNHEY, CDR2 SVGAGI. The CDR3 DNA is TGTGCCAGCAGTTTTAGCGGGGCGAGCACCGGGGAGCTGTTTTTT. Translation gives CASSFSGASTGELFF.

The CDR3 bases are TGTGCCTGGAGTCGCGGCCGGGTAAATGAGCAGTTCTTC. Translating gives CAWSRGRVNEQFF. This chain joins TRBV30 and TRBJ2-1; no reliable D call. Per germline, CDR1 GTSNPN and CDR2 SVGIG (reference sequence). V lost 2 bases, J lost 7 bases, and 12 bases lay in between. This CDR3 region has 13 residues. The full variable domain, with the rest looked up from reference TRBV30 and TRBJ2-1, is SQTIHQWPATLVQPVGSPLSLECTVEGTSNPNLYWYRQAAGRGLQLLFYSVGIGQISSEVPQNLSASRPQDRQFILSSKKLLLSDSGFYLCAWSRGRVNEQFFGPGTRLTVL.

This clone has just one count. This rearrangement joins TRBV11-2 to TRBJ1-6; D remains ambiguous. The germline CDR1 and CDR2 sequences are SGHAT and FQNNGV. V was cut by 5 bases and J by 5 bases, with 13 bases left in between. This CDR3 is built from 15 residues. CDR3 loop: CASSTLREHNSPLHF. CDR3 nucleotides: TGTGCCAGCAGCACCCTTCGGGAGCATAATTCACCCCTCCACTTT.

The rearrangement uses TRBV7-9 and TRBJ1-4, with D possibly TRBD1 on 6 matching bases. Germline V lookup: CDR1 SEHNR, CDR2 FQNEAQ (reference sequence). Trimming took off 5 bases at V and 5 bases at J, with 12 bases between the two ends. The CDR3 loop spans 14 amino acids. CDR3 protein: CASSEWTDNEKLFF. Written as DNA, the CDR3 is TGTGCCAGCAGCGAATGGACAGACAATGAAAAACTGTTTTTT. Variable domain in full (rest from reference TRBV7-9 and TRBJ1-4): DTGVSQNPRHKITKRGQNVTFRCDPISEHNRLYWYRQTLGQGPEFLTYFQNEAQLEKSRLLSDRFSAERPKGSFSTLEIQRTEQGDSAMYLCASSEWTDNEKLFFGSGTQLSVL.

V gene TRBV9 combines with J gene TRBJ1-3, with D possibly matching TRBD1 (5 bases). The CDR3 runs to 16 residues. The germline V gene has CDR1 SGDLS and CDR2 YYNGEE. The V end lost 0 bases, the J end lost 2 bases, and 12 bases lay between the germline ends. CDR3 coding DNA: TGTGCCAGCAGCGTAGAGGGCGGGGGGACTGGAAACACCATATATTTT. Amino acids: CASSVEGGGTGNTIYF.

The rearrangement joins TRBV18 to TRBJ2-7; perhaps TRBD2 as D (6 bases). Germline V gives CDR1 KGHSH, CDR2 LQKENI. The CDR3 runs 15 residues. V was cut by 3 bases and J by 0 bases, with 12 bases left in between. The CDR3 protein is CASSPRDGSSYEQYF. In DNA, the CDR3 is TGTGCCAGCTCACCGCGGGACGGTAGCTCCTACGAGCAGTACTTC.

The rearrangement joins TRBV6-2 or TRBV6-3 to TRBJ1-5; 9 nucleotides match TRBD1. From germline, CDR1 is MNHEY and CDR2 SVGEGT. The CDR3 totals 16 residues. V dropped 5 bases and J dropped 7; count of bases not matched to a gene: 12. The CDR3: CASSVRGQGYRQPQHF. CDR3 nucleotide sequence: TGTGCCAGCAGTGTAAGGGGACAGGGTTATCGACAGCCCCAGCATTTT.

The J gene is TRBJ2-3, the V gene TRBV5-1, with 8 bases aligning to TRBD2. V dropped 0 bases and J dropped 3; count of bases not matched to a gene: 6. The CDR3 is made up of 16 amino acids. In germline, CDR1 is SGHRS, CDR2 YFSETQ. This CDR3 is CASSLGIAGQTDTQYF. Written as DNA, the CDR3 is TGCGCCAGCAGCTTGGGAATAGCGGGGCAGACAGATACGCAGTATTTT.

The chain employs TRBV28 and TRBJ1-2, with D tentatively TRBD1 (5 bases). V was shortened by 7 bases and J by 7 bases, with 13 bases between the two germline ends. CDR3 length equals 12 residues. CDR1 and CDR2 from the germline V gene are MDHEN and SYDVKM. Written as DNA, the CDR3 is TGTGCCAGCACTTTGGGGGGATTTGGCTACACCTTC. This codes for CASTLGGFGYTF.

The CDR3 sequence is CASSGFRVNSNQPQHF. The CDR3 region has the DNA TGTGCCAGCAGCGGTTTTCGAGTTAATAGCAATCAGCCCCAGCATTTT. The gene calls are TRBV2 and TRBJ1-5; the D is unclear. Germline V gene sequence: CDR1 SNHLY, CDR2 FYNNEI. CDR3 size: 16 residues. V lost 6 bases and J lost 0, with 15 bases in between. Variable domain in full (rest from reference TRBV2 and TRBJ1-5): EPEVTQTPSHQVTQMGQEVILRCVPISNHLYFYWYRQILGQKVEFLVSFYNNEISEKSEIFDDQFSVERPDGSNFTLKIRSTKLEDSAMYFCASSGFRVNSNQPQHFGDGTRLSIL.

The chain carries TRBV10-3 and TRBJ1-5; TRBD1 matches 7 bases. The CDR3 contains 13 residues. Looked up from germline, CDR1 is ENHRY and CDR2 is SYGVKD. V trimming: 11 bases; J trimming: 7 bases; junction bases outside the gene matches: 11. CDR3 nucleotides: TGTGCCTCGAATACAGGGGTTGAACAGCCCCAGCATTTT. This codes for CASNTGVEQPQHF.

V gene TRBV6-5 combines with J gene TRBJ1-2; 9 bases are a match to TRBD1. The CDR3 length is 15 residues. Germline V gene sequence: CDR1 MNHEY, CDR2 SVGAGI. V lost 5 bases and J lost 8; bases outside the gene matches: 12. The CDR3 DNA reads TGTGCCAGCAGTAACGACGTACAGGGGGCGAGAGGCTACACCTTC. It is translated as CASSNDVQGARGYTF.

This clone occurred many times. V usage is TRBV24-1 and J usage is TRBJ2-3; 15 bases align to TRBD2. The V gene's germline CDR1 is KGHDR and CDR2 SFDVKD. V shed 8 bases, J shed 3 bases, and the junction held 11 bases outside the gene matches. The CDR3 sequence is 18 residues long. In DNA, the CDR3 is TGTGCCACCAACCCACGGACTAGCGGGGGGGTCAGTACAGATACGCAGTATTTT. As protein: CATNPRTSGGVSTDTQYF.

The CDR3 nucleotides read TGTGCCAGCAGCATCCGCAGGGGGGGACTAGCCGGGAACACCGGGGAGCTGTTTTTT. Encoded protein: CASSIRRGGLAGNTGELFF. The chain recombines TRBV13 with TRBJ2-2; 9 nucleotides align to TRBD2. V gave up 5 bases and J gave up 1 base; unmatched junction bases: 14. Germline V gene lookup returns CDR1 PRHDT and CDR2 FYEKMQ (reference sequence). The CDR3 covers 19 residues.

The rearrangement uses TRBV5-1 and TRBJ1-3; 7 bases align to TRBD1. J was trimmed by 6 bases and V by 0 bases; bases with no gene match: 6. This CDR3 spans 15 amino acids. Germline V gives CDR1 SGHRS, CDR2 YFSETQ. CDR3 nucleotide sequence: TGCGCCAGCAGCTTGGCCCTAGGGGGCGAAAACACCATATATTTT. Residues: CASSLALGGENTIYF.

The chain combines TRBV5-1 with TRBJ2-1; 7 bases map to TRBD2. The germline V gene has CDR1 SGHRS and CDR2 YFSETQ. This CDR3 has 17 residues. Trimming removed 3 bases from V and 6 bases from J; junction bases left unmatched: 15. The CDR3 loop is CASSSQPAGDPTNEQFF. For the CDR3, the DNA is TGCGCCAGCAGCTCGCAACCGGCGGGGGACCCGACCAATGAGCAGTTCTTC.

In this sample, this clone turned up once. This chain joins TRBV2 and TRBJ2-3; 8 bases agree with TRBD2. V lost 4 bases, J lost 5 bases, and 5 bases stayed unmatched. From germline, CDR1 is SNHLY and CDR2 FYNNEI. CDR3 length: 14 residues. CDR3 sequence reads: CASSVGGAVDTQYF. CDR3 in DNA: TGTGCCAGCAGTGTCGGGGGGGCTGTAGATACGCAGTATTTT.

The chain recombines TRBV6-1 with TRBJ2-4; weak D call: TRBD2 (6 bases). Germline CDR1 is MNHNS and CDR2 is SASEGT. The V end lost 0 bases, the J end lost 1 base, and 13 bases lay between the germline ends. There are 17 residues in the CDR3. The CDR3 DNA is TGTGCCAGCAGTGAAGCTCGGTGGGGGGTGGCCAAAAACATTCAGTACTTC. Its protein product is CASSEARWGVAKNIQYF.

This chain uses TRBV6-4 with TRBJ2-2; 12 bases align to TRBD2. V was pared by 5 bases and J by 1 base, with 11 bases of the junction left unmatched. In germline, CDR1 is MRHNA, CDR2 SNTAGT. The CDR3 runs 19 residues. CDR3 sequence (DNA): TGTGCCAGCAGTCAGTTTGGACTAGCGGGGCCAGTGAACACCGGGGAGCTGTTTTTT. It codes for CASSQFGLAGPVNTGELFF.

The chain is built from TRBV15 and TRBJ1-3; 7 bases are a match to TRBD1. V dropped 4 bases and J dropped 1; count of bases not matched to a gene: 4. CDR3 size: 15 residues. The germline gives CDR1 LNHNV, CDR2 YYDKDF (reference sequence). The CDR3 spells CATSTDRVSGNTIYF. The CDR3 coding sequence is TGTGCCACCAGCACAGACAGGGTATCTGGAAACACCATATATTTT.

The chain carries TRBV6-5 and TRBJ2-3, with D possibly being TRBD1 (6 bases). The CDR3 length is 12 residues. Trimming pared 7 bases from V and 5 bases from J, leaving 10 bases between. CDR1 and CDR2 from the germline V gene are MNHEY and SVGAGI. In DNA form, the CDR3 reads TGTGCCAGCAAGGAGACAGGAGATACGCAGTATTTT. Its translation is CASKETGDTQYF.

The CDR3 region has the DNA TGTGCCACCAGCATCCGGTCCGATCAGCCCCAGCATTTT. Its translation is CATSIRSDQPQHF. The V and J genes are TRBV15 and TRBJ1-5; D unresolved. The V gene's germline CDR1 is LNHNV and CDR2 YYDKDF (reference sequence). V dropped 4 bases and J dropped 5 bases, with 9 bases sitting between them. The CDR3 loop spans 13 amino acids.

V is TRBV9 and J is TRBJ2-2; the D is unclear. Trimming took 3 bases from V and 1 from J, leaving 7 bases between them. The CDR3 spans 14 residues. CDR1 SGDLS and CDR2 YYNGEE come from the germline V gene. CDR3 sequence: CASSERLNTGELFF. DNA of the CDR3: TGTGCCAGCAGCGAAAGACTGAACACCGGGGAGCTGTTTTTT.

This clone came up a few times. The rearrangement uses TRBV7-9 and TRBJ2-7, with D tentatively TRBD1 (5 bases). Trimming pared 5 bases from V and 7 bases from J, leaving 18 bases between. The CDR3 has 14 amino acids. Germline-derived CDR1 and CDR2 are SEHNR and FQNEAQ (reference sequence). CDR3: CASSPQDGSMEQYV. The CDR3 coding sequence is TGTGCCAGCAGCCCACAGGACGGTTCCATGGAGCAGTACGTC.

The chain uses TRBV9 and TRBJ1-3; D possibly corresponds to TRBD1 (5 bases). The CDR3 runs to 15 residues. Germline V gene lookup returns CDR1 SGDLS and CDR2 YYNGEE. Trimming removed 2 bases at V and 4 bases at J, with 13 bases between. This CDR3 reads CASSVTGGTGNTIYF. CDR3 DNA: TGTGCCAGCAGCGTCACCGGGGGAACGGGAAACACCATATATTTT.